This T cell receptor (beta chain) originates from a study of CD8 T cells in ankylosing spondylitis. V lost 1 base and J lost 6, with 14 bases in between. Germline CDR1 is SGHRS and CDR2 is YFSETQ. CDR3 size: 15 residues. TCRdb independently ran MiXCR on the 5' RACE reads; one entry per CDR3 protein. The repertoire has about 540,000 distinct CDR3 sequences, over 9.5% of them found once; the top ten carry 6.5% to 7%. To note about this clonotype: The antigen is not known.

Study results and caveats: Within ankylosing spondylitis blood, a TCR beta motif made up of several highly homologous variants appeared to be characteristic.

This TCR derives from a male donor with ankylosing spondylitis. Specimen: blood, either unsorted or a sorted T cell fraction (not recorded which). The chain joins TRBV5-1 to TRBJ2-1, with D possibly being TRBD2 (7 bases). CDR3 bases: TGCGCCAGCAGCTTGTCGGGGGGCCTTATCAATGAGCAGTTCTTC. Its translation: CASSLSGGLINEQFF.